These 30 T cell receptor beta chains were all obtained from the same sample, sequenced in a study of post-analysis software for immune sequencing data (dated by TCRdb to about 2015). What the research found in general, with its limitations: Significantly higher frequencies in patients than in controls were found for five or six TRBV segments, including TRBV5-6, TRBV5-1 and TRBV20-1.

Library construction relied on PCR. For sequencing, an Illumina HiSeq 2500 was employed. Unique molecular identifiers were incorporated into TCR beta cDNA libraries to reduce PCR and sequencing biases. Through fastp at Q25 and MiXCR, TCRdb rebuilt clones from the public reads, retaining in-frame beta chains. Rows with a matching CDR3 protein are joined into one entry that keeps the most common DNA and genes. Counted in this sample were roughly 620,000 distinct CDR3 sequences; 44% of them appeared once. Roughly 1.7% of the sample lies in the top ten. These receptors' targets are unknown. Sequencing was performed on blood. These receptors were obtained from a girl aged 5-17 years with multiple sclerosis.

The chain recombines TRBV12-2 with TRBJ2-7; TRBD1 is the table's D call, not checked against the DNA. TRBV12-2 is a listed pseudogene. There are 16 residues in the CDR3. CDR3 DNA: TGTGCAAGCATCCTTCAGGACAGGGACTGTCCCTACGAGCAGTACTTC. It is translated as CASILQDRDCPYEQYF.

This clonotype was found a few times. The chain carries TRBV3-1 and TRBJ1-2; perhaps TRBD1 as D (6 bases). V lost 1 base and J 8 bases, leaving 11 bases between the germline ends. Germline V gives CDR1 LGHDT, CDR2 YNNKEL (reference sequence). The CDR3 spans 13 residues. DNA for the CDR3: TGTGCCAGCAGCCAAGGGACAGCACAGGGCTACACCTTC. This translates into CASSQGTAQGYTF.

V gene TRBV29-1 combines with J gene TRBJ2-3; the D gene is possibly TRBD1 (6 bases). Germline V gene data show CDR1 as SQVTM and CDR2 as ANQGSEA. This CDR3 is built from 11 residues. V was cut by 8 bases and J by 7 bases, with 13 bases left in between. This chain's CDR3 is CSSQGSNTQYF. CDR3 coding DNA: TGCAGCTCCCAGGGGTCGAATACGCAGTATTTT.

The sample holds a few counts of this clonotype. The chain combines TRBV4-2 with TRBJ2-7; tentatively, D is TRBD2 (5 bases). With 4 bases removed from V and 3 bases from J, the gap between germline ends came to 13 bases. The CDR3 runs 14 residues. The germline gives CDR1 LGHNA, CDR2 YNFKEQ. CDR3 region: CASSPLGGDYEQYF. The CDR3 DNA sequence: TGTGCCAGCAGCCCATTAGGAGGAGACTACGAGCAGTACTTC.

This clonotype was observed a handful of times. The genes are TRBV12-3 or TRBV12-4 and TRBJ2-1; D gene unclear. This CDR3 region has 11 residues. V was shortened by 3 bases and J by 8 bases, with 5 bases between the two germline ends. The CDR3 reads CASSFLYEQFF. Here the CDR3 DNA reads TGTGCCAGCAGTTTCCTATATGAGCAGTTCTTC.

The chain is built from TRBV12-3 or TRBV12-4 and TRBJ2-1, with D perhaps TRBD1 (5 bases). V lost 4 bases to trimming and J lost 3 bases, with 28 bases between them. This CDR3 comprises 20 residues. The CDR3 nucleotides read TGTGCCAGCAGTTCGAGGCCGTTTATAGGGGTAAATAGACTCTACAATGAGCAGTTCTTC. This gives the protein CASSSRPFIGVNRLYNEQFF.

This clonotype is a singleton in its sample. This rearrangement joins TRBV20-1 to TRBJ1-2; 10 bases fit TRBD1. CDR1 is DFQATT, CDR2 SNEGSKA, per germline (reference sequence). V was clipped by 6 bases and J by 4 bases; unmatched bases: 11. The CDR3 totals 15 residues. The CDR3 loop reads CSALRTGGVVYGYTF. The CDR3 coding sequence is TGCAGTGCGTTACGGACAGGGGGGGTTGTCTATGGCTACACCTTC.

The sample holds many counts of this clonotype. One junction end disagrees with the germline gene, perhaps due to a read error. The rearrangement joins TRBV5-1 to TRBJ1-5; 9 nucleotides line up with TRBD1. The CDR3 contains 14 residues. The germline gives CDR1 SGHRS, CDR2 YFSETQ. The CDR3 bases are TGTGCCAGCAGCTTAGGGACAGGGAATCAGCCCCAGCATTTT. Its protein is CASSLGTGNQPQHF.

The rearrangement uses TRBV3-1 and TRBJ2-1; no clear D. The CDR3 contains 17 residues. V was trimmed by 0 bases and J by 0 bases, leaving 12 bases between them. Germline V gene data show CDR1 as LGHDT and CDR2 as YNNKEL (reference sequence). The CDR3 coding sequence is TGTGCCAGCAGCCAAGACGAACGGGCAAGCTCCTACAATGAGCAGTTCTTC. Protein: CASSQDERASSYNEQFF.

This clonotype was seen more than once but under ten times. The V gene is TRBV7-9, the J gene TRBJ2-1, with 11 bases identical to TRBD2. Looked up from germline, CDR1 is SEHNR and CDR2 is FQNEAQ (reference sequence). The V gene end was trimmed by 1 base and the J gene end by 8 bases; junction bases not matched to a gene: 10. The CDR3 is 17 residues long. The CDR3 DNA sequence: TGTGCCAGCAGCTTAGGGATAGCGGGGGGGCCAACAGATGAGCAGTTCTTC. This encodes CASSLGIAGGPTDEQFF.

This clonotype was counted between two and nine times. The CDR3 region is CASSLMTGVTEAFF. CDR3 coding DNA: TGTGCCAGCAGCTTAATGACAGGGGTTACTGAAGCTTTCTTT. The chain links TRBV11-2 to TRBJ1-1; 8 bases are a match to TRBD1. Losses at the gene ends were 2 bases for V and 5 bases for J; bases not matched to a gene: 4. The CDR3 covers 14 residues. Germline loops: CDR1 SGHAT, CDR2 FQNNGV.

This chain joins TRBV6-5 and TRBJ1-6, with 7 bases aligning to TRBD1. V dropped 2 bases and J dropped 7; count of bases not matched to a gene: 8. Per germline, CDR1 MNHEY and CDR2 SVGAGI. The CDR3 totals 16 residues. CDR3 nucleotide sequence: TGTGCCAGCAGTTACCGCACCGGGACAGCGAATTCACCCCTCCACTTT. Translated: CASSYRTGTANSPLHF.

V is TRBV29-1 and J is TRBJ2-1; D is unclear. Between the trimmed V and J ends, which lost 6 bases and 8 bases, there was a span of 23 bases. This CDR3 spans 15 amino acids. Germline loops: CDR1 SQVTM, CDR2 ANQGSEA. The DNA for the CDR3 is TGCAGCGTAGCCCCCCCGTGGGATCCCGGTGATGAGCAGTTCTTC. Protein sequence: CSVAPPWDPGDEQFF.

This chain uses TRBV6-6 with TRBJ2-1; 9 nucleotides match TRBD2. The ends lost 7 bases at V and 3 bases at J; junction bases unmatched: 13. In germline, CDR1 is MNHNY, CDR2 SVGAGI (reference sequence). This CDR3 spans 17 amino acids. CDR3 loop: CASTNGGREGRYNEQFF. The CDR3 region has the DNA TGTGCCAGCACCAACGGGGGGCGGGAGGGCCGCTACAATGAGCAGTTCTTC.

Only a few counts were recorded for this clonotype. The chain has TRBV5-1 and TRBJ2-5; D is undetermined. In germline, CDR1 is SGHRS, CDR2 YFSETQ. Trimming left V 0 bases short and J 6 bases short, with 3 bases between. The CDR3 is made up of 11 amino acids. Here the CDR3 DNA reads TGCGCCAGCAGCTTGGAGCAGACCCAGTACTTC. Translation: CASSLEQTQYF.

The chain recombines TRBV10-3 with TRBJ2-7; D may be TRBD1 or TRBD2 (5 bases each). CDR3 length: 16 residues. CDR1 is ENHRY, CDR2 SYGVKD, per germline. V was shortened by 3 bases and J by 0 bases, with 15 bases between the two germline ends. CDR3 DNA sequence: TGTGCCATCAGTGAATTGGGGGAAGGTCGCTCCTACGAGCAGTACTTC. Protein product: CAISELGEGRSYEQYF.

The chain links TRBV30 to TRBJ1-2; 8 positions agree with TRBD1. J lost 4 bases, V lost 3 bases, and 7 bases had no gene match. Germline CDR1 GTSNPN, CDR2 SVGIG (reference sequence). This CDR3 comprises 14 residues. The CDR3 sequence is CAWRSGQGSYGYTF. The CDR3 nucleotides read TGTGCCTGGAGATCCGGACAGGGATCCTATGGCTACACCTTC.

This clonotype was observed a handful of times. The chain's CDR3 is CASSFRTSGDNEQFF. The DNA for the CDR3 is TGCGCCAGCAGCTTTCGGACTAGCGGGGACAATGAGCAGTTCTTC. J is TRBJ2-1 and V is TRBV5-1, with 12 bases fitting TRBD2. With 2 bases clipped from V and 5 bases from J, the junction kept 2 bases outside the gene matches. This CDR3 region has 15 residues. Germline-derived CDR1 and CDR2 are SGHRS and YFSETQ.

The rearrangement uses TRBV20-1 and TRBJ1-6; D unresolved. V shed 0 bases and J shed 11 bases, with 20 bases lying between them. This CDR3 has 16 amino acids. Germline CDR1 DFQATT, CDR2 SNEGSKA (reference sequence). The CDR3: CSARDRKVHGGPPLHF. CDR3 DNA sequence: TGCAGTGCTAGAGATAGAAAGGTTCACGGCGGTCCACCCCTCCACTTT.

V and J are TRBV29-1 and TRBJ1-2; no clear D gene. The length of the CDR3 is 13 residues. The V and J ends lost 1 base and 2 bases respectively, with 8 bases between them. Germline V gene sequence: CDR1 SQVTM, CDR2 ANQGSEA. The CDR3 DNA sequence: TGCAGCGTTGAAGGGACCGAAAACTATGGCTACACCTTC. Translation: CSVEGTENYGYTF.

The chain has TRBV7-3 and TRBJ2-3; tentative D call: TRBD1 (5 bases). The V and J ends lost 2 bases and 3 bases respectively, with 9 bases between them. This CDR3 spans 14 amino acids. CDR1 is SGHTA and CDR2 is FQGTGA in the germline V gene. The chain's CDR3 is CASSLDSPTDTQYF. In DNA, the CDR3 is TGTGCCAGCAGCTTAGACAGCCCTACAGATACGCAGTATTTT. Together with reference TRBV7-3 and TRBJ2-3, the CDR3 gives the full variable domain: GAGVSQTPSNKVTEKGKYVELRCDPISGHTALYWYRQSLGQGPEFLIYFQGTGAADDSGLPNDRFFAVRPEGSVSTLKIQRTERGDSAVYLCASSLDSPTDTQYFGPGTRLTVL.

This clonotype was picked up one time. The chain employs TRBV12-3 or TRBV12-4 and TRBJ1-1; D is uncertain. This CDR3 contains 11 residues. V lost 8 bases and J 1 base, leaving 5 bases between the germline ends. The CDR3 spells CASGKNTEAFF. CDR3 DNA sequence: TGTGCCAGCGGCAAGAACACTGAAGCTTTCTTT.

The J gene is TRBJ1-1, the V gene TRBV7-8, with TRBD1 matching over 7 bases. The CDR3 is made up of 14 amino acids. The V gene end was trimmed by 5 bases and the J gene end by 2 bases; junction bases not matched to a gene: 5. The germline V gene encodes CDR1 SGHVS and CDR2 FQNEAQ. The CDR3 region is CASSATGFNTEAFF. CDR3 bases: TGTGCCAGCAGCGCGACAGGGTTTAACACTGAAGCTTTCTTT.

This clonotype has only a few counts. The genes are TRBV7-2 and TRBJ2-3; tentatively, D is TRBD2 (5 bases). V lost 1 base and J lost 4, with 12 bases in between. Germline V lookup: CDR1 SGHTA, CDR2 FQGNSA. The length of the CDR3 is 15 residues. The CDR3 bases are TGTGCCAGCAGCTTAGGATTCGGGATGGCAGATACGCAGTATTTT. Amino acid sequence: CASSLGFGMADTQYF.

The J gene is TRBJ2-3, the V gene TRBV4-1, with 7 nucleotides matching TRBD1. The germline CDR1 and CDR2 sequences are MGHRA and YSYEKL. V trimming: 2 bases; J trimming: 2 bases; junction bases outside the gene matches: 10. This CDR3 region has 17 residues. CDR3 sequence (DNA): TGCGCCAGCAGCCAAAGGCGCATTAGGGGGCACACAGATACGCAGTATTTT. Amino acid sequence: CASSQRRIRGHTDTQYF.

This chain connects TRBV6-6 to TRBJ1-5, with D possibly being TRBD1 (5 bases). Germline V gene sequence: CDR1 MNHNY, CDR2 SVGAGI (reference sequence). The CDR3 extends over 11 amino acids. Trimming took 6 bases from V and 11 from J, leaving 11 bases between them. The CDR3 sequence: CASSQLGAQHF. The CDR3 nucleotides are TGTGCCAGCAGCCAATTAGGGGCCCAGCATTTT.

The V gene is TRBV12-3 or TRBV12-4, the J gene TRBJ2-1; possibly TRBD2 for D (5 bases). V lost 5 bases and J lost 8, with 16 bases in between. There are 14 residues in the CDR3. This CDR3 is CASSRTRLGYEQFF. In nucleotides, the CDR3 is TGTGCCAGCAGTAGAACTAGACTGGGCTATGAGCAGTTCTTC.

This clonotype was seen ten or more times. CDR3 nucleotides: TGTGCCAGCAGTCCTCGGACAGGGGGCGAGCAGTACTTC. Its protein product is CASSPRTGGEQYF. This rearrangement joins TRBV6-5 to TRBJ2-7, with 10 bases identical to TRBD1. Germline V gene data show CDR1 as MNHEY and CDR2 as SVGAGI. CDR3 size: 13 residues. V shed 5 bases, J shed 6 bases, and the junction held 4 bases outside the gene matches.

The rearrangement uses TRBV3-1 and TRBJ2-3, with D possibly TRBD2 on 6 matching bases. The CDR3 is made up of 17 amino acids. Germline loops: CDR1 LGHDT, CDR2 YNNKEL (reference sequence). V was clipped by 3 bases and J by 2 bases, with 18 bases between them. CDR3 DNA: TGTGCCAGCAGCCAGGGCGGGATAACTACCTTCACAGATACGCAGTATTTT. It is translated as CASSQGGITTFTDTQYF.

The V gene is TRBV6-1, the J gene TRBJ2-7; D assignment may be TRBD1 or TRBD2 (6 bases each). The V end lost 4 bases, the J end lost 3 bases, and 10 bases lay between the germline ends. Germline assignment: CDR1 MNHNS and CDR2 SASEGT. The CDR3 totals 13 residues. The CDR3 nucleotides are TGTGCCAGCAGTGGGGGGGCGCGCTACGAGCAGTACTTC. Translating gives CASSGGARYEQYF.